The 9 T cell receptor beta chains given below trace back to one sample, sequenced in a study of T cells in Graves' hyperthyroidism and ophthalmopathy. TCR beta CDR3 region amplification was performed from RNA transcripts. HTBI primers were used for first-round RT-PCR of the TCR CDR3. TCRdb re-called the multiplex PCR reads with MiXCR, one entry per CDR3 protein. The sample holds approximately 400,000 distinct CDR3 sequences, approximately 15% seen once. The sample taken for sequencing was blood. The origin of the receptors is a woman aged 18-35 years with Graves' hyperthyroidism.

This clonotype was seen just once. The CDR3 loop is CASSYPAAGFDNEQFF. For the CDR3, the DNA is TGTGCCAGCAGTTACCCTGCTGCGGGGTTCGACAATGAGCAGTTCTTC. The chain joins TRBV28 to TRBJ2-1; possibly TRBD2 for D (6 bases). Germline V gene sequence: CDR1 MDHEN, CDR2 SYDVKM. Trimming stripped 4 bases from V and 5 bases from J, with 18 bases between. The CDR3 is made up of 16 amino acids.

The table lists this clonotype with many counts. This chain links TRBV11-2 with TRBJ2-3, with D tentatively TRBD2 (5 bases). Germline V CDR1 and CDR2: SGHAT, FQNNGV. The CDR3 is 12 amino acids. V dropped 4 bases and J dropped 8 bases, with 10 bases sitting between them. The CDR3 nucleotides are TGTGCCAGCAGCTCTACACTAGGTACGCAGTATTTT. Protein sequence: CASSSTLGTQYF.

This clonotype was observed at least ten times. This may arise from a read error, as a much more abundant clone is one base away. The CDR3 nucleotides read TGTGCCAGCAGCCCGGGAATAGCGGGGTACAATGAGCAGTTCTTC. Translating gives CASSPGIAGYNEQFF. J is TRBJ2-1 and V is TRBV7-3; 8 bases are shared with TRBD2. Germline values: CDR1 SGHTA, CDR2 FQGTGA. This CDR3 contains 15 residues. Trimming at V came to 5 bases and at J to 4 bases, leaving 7 bases not matched to a gene. Variable domain in full (rest from reference TRBV7-3 and TRBJ2-1): GAGVSQTPSNKVTEKGKYVELRCDPISGHTALYWYRQSLGQGPEFLIYFQGTGAADDSGLPNDRFFAVRPEGSVSTLKIQRTERGDSAVYLCASSPGIAGYNEQFFGPGTRLTVL.

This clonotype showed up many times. Written as DNA, the CDR3 is TGTGCCAGCAGGGTAGCTTGGGCCTACACCTTC. Its protein product is CASRVAWAYTF. The chain links TRBV12-3 or TRBV12-4 to TRBJ1-2; D is unclear. Trimming shortened V by 6 bases and J by 10 bases, and 12 bases separated the two germline ends. The CDR3 is 11 amino acids.

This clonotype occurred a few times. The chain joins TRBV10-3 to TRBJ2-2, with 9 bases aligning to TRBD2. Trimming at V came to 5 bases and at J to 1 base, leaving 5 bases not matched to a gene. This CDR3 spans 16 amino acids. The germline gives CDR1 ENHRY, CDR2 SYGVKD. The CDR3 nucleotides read TGTGCCATCAGTCTTAGCGGGGGTGTGAACACCGGGGAGCTGTTTTTT. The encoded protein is CAISLSGGVNTGELFF.

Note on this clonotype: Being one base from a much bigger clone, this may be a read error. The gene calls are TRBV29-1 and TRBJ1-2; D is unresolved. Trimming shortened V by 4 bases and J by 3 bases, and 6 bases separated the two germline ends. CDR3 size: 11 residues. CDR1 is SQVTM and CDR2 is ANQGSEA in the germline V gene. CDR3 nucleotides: TGCAGCGTTGGGCAGGACTATGGCTACACCTTC. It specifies CSVGQDYGYTF.

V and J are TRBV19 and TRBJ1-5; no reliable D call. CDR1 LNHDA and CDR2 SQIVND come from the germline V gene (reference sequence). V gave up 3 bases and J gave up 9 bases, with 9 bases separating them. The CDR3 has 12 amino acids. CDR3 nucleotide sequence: TGTGCCAGTAGTATGGAGTCGATGCCCCAGCATTTT. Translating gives CASSMESMPQHF.

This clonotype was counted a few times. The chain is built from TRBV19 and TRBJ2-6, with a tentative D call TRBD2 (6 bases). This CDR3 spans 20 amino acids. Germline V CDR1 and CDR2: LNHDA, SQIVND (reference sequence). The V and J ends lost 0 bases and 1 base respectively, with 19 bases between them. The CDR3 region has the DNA TGTGCCAGTAGTATAGACCGGGAGCGGCAGGGAACGTCTGGGGCCAACGTCCTGACTTTC. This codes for CASSIDRERQGTSGANVLTF.

The CDR3 reads CAMGEGQDFGNTIYF. The CDR3 DNA follows: TGTGCCATGGGGGAAGGACAGGACTTTGGAAACACCATATATTTT. The chain has TRBV10-3 and TRBJ1-3; TRBD1 matches at 7 bases. The CDR3 spans 15 residues. The V and J ends lost 9 bases and 3 bases, in that order; junction bases with no gene match: 11. Germline lookup yields CDR1 ENHRY and CDR2 SYGVKD.